The text below deals with one T cell receptor beta chain. The CDR3 extends over 15 amino acids. Germline lookup yields CDR1 SNHLY and CDR2 FYNNEI. V lost 3 bases and J lost 4; bases outside the gene matches: 7. The source of the sample is a study of blood T cell repertoires in COVID-19. Background on the study: Researchers got acute and convalescent COVID-19 samples from the United States, Italy and Spain. Sample material is recorded as cDNA or gDNA derived from T cells, B-cell-depleted T cells, or PBMCs.

In the original processing: Nucleated cell number was recorded as an estimate derived from reference gene primer amplification. The table came from immunoSEQ multiplex PCR; TCRdb's copy has only in-frame clones and leaves some out. V and J calls and clone size are as listed in that table; D and trimming were resolved from the DNA. This sample yields 100,000 to 150,000 clones, of which roughly 90% are seen a single time; approximately 8% belongs to the top ten. Sequences were obtained from peripheral blood. The sequence was obtained from a man aged 45 to 65 with acute or convalescent COVID-19. The rearrangement links TRBV2 to TRBJ2-7; 9 positions agree with TRBD1. In DNA form, the CDR3 reads TGTGCCAGCAGTGAGGACAGGGGACAATGGTACGAGCAGTACTTC. It translates to CASSEDRGQWYEQYF. The full variable domain, in which reference TRBV2 and TRBJ2-7 provide the parts outside the CDR3, is EPEVTQTPSHQVTQMGQEVILRCVPISNHLYFYWYRQILGQKVEFLVSFYNNEISEKSEIFDDQFSVERPDGSNFTLKIRSTKLEDSAMYFCASSEDRGQWYEQYFGPGTRLTVT.